These 10 T cell receptor beta chains were all obtained from the same sample, sequenced in a study of blood T cell repertoires in COVID-19. Some clones are missing from TCRdb's copy, which holds only in-frame ones; the method was immunoSEQ multiplex PCR. Altogether some 290,000 clones are present, approximately 91% being singletons, with the ten largest covering around 3.9%. Sequenced sample: PBMCs or T cells enriched from blood (not recorded which). The receptors originated from a woman aged 30 to 39 who had been exposed to COVID-19.

The chain employs TRBV19 and TRBJ2-5, with D perhaps TRBD2 (7 bases). The V gene's germline CDR1 is LNHDA and CDR2 SQIVND (reference sequence). Trimming took 5 bases from V and 2 from J, leaving 12 bases between them. This CDR3 has 14 amino acids. The CDR3 coding sequence is TGTGCCAGTAGTCTGGGGGGGCCACAAGAGACCCAGTACTTC. Its translation: CASSLGGPQETQYF.

For the CDR3, the DNA is TGTGCCAGCAGCTCGGAGTTACAAGAGACCCAGTACTTC. Amino acids: CASSSELQETQYF. The chain links TRBV11-2 to TRBJ2-5; D gene unclear. Germline assignment: CDR1 SGHAT and CDR2 FQNNGV. V lost 4 bases, J lost 2 bases, and 8 bases lay in between. The CDR3 totals 13 residues.

The CDR3 nucleotides read TGTGCCAGCAGCCCCTTCGGCGGGGGAGGTGAGCAGTTCTTC. Translation gives CASSPFGGGGEQFF. The gene calls are TRBV3-1 (or the pseudogene TRBV3-2) and TRBJ2-1; 7 bases are a match to TRBD2. The CDR3 sequence is 14 residues long. V was clipped by 4 bases and J by 9 bases; unmatched bases: 9. Germline V lookup: CDR1 LGHDT, CDR2 YNNKEL (reference sequence).

The chain recombines TRBV6-4 with TRBJ1-2, with D hard to call. The CDR3 extends over 15 amino acids. CDR1 and CDR2 from the germline V gene are MRHNA and SNTAGT. With 2 bases removed from V and 8 bases from J, the gap between germline ends came to 18 bases. CDR3 sequence reads: CASSDRSRSPRGYTF. The DNA of the CDR3 is TGTGCCAGCAGTGACCGGTCCCGGAGTCCGCGAGGCTACACCTTC.

This clone was seen a single time. The chain couples TRBV6-1 to TRBJ2-1, with a weak D call TRBD2 (6 bases). V was pared by 1 base and J by 4 bases, with 14 bases between. The CDR3 extends over 16 amino acids. CDR1 is MNHNS and CDR2 is SASEGT in the germline V gene. This CDR3 reads CASSEGVGRFYNEQFF. The CDR3, as DNA: TGTGCCAGCAGTGAAGGGGTCGGGAGATTTTACAATGAGCAGTTCTTC.

CDR3 amino acids: CASSLLETQYF. The CDR3 nucleotides are TGCGCCAGCAGCTTGCTGGAGACCCAGTACTTC. The chain joins TRBV5-1 to TRBJ2-5; D is uncertain. V was shortened by 1 base and J by 5 bases, with 3 bases between the two germline ends. The CDR3 extends over 11 amino acids. The germline V gene has CDR1 SGHRS and CDR2 YFSETQ. Supplemented by reference TRBV5-1 and TRBJ2-5, the full variable domain reads KAGVTQTPRYLIKTRGQQVTLSCSPISGHRSVSWYQQTPGQGLQFLFEYFSETQRNKGNFPGRFSGRQFSNSRSEMNVSTLELGDSALYLCASSLLETQYFGPGTRLLVL.

The chain carries TRBV28 and TRBJ1-2; the match to TRBD1 covers 8 bases. CDR1 is MDHEN, CDR2 SYDVKM, per germline. Trimming removed 4 bases from V and 8 bases from J; junction bases left unmatched: 9. The length of the CDR3 is 14 residues. CDR3 in DNA: TGTGCCAGCAGTTCCCCGACAGGGGCGGTGGGCTACACCTTC. Translating it yields CASSSPTGAVGYTF.

The V and J genes are TRBV4-3 and TRBJ2-2; tentative D call: TRBD2 (6 bases). Trimming removed 1 base from V and 1 base from J, with 13 bases in between. CDR1 LGHNA and CDR2 YSLEER come from the germline V gene. The CDR3 is made up of 17 amino acids. The CDR3 loop reads CASSQGLDGGNTGELFF. CDR3 bases: TGCGCCAGCAGCCAAGGACTGGACGGGGGGAACACCGGGGAGCTGTTTTTT.

V usage is TRBV6-5 and J usage is TRBJ2-7; 11 bases match TRBD2. This CDR3 comprises 16 residues. Germline trimming cut 2 bases from V and 4 bases from J; bases unmatched to any gene: 7. In germline, CDR1 is MNHEY, CDR2 SVGAGI. CDR3 DNA: TGTGCCAGCAGTTACGCTAGCGGGGGGCCAAGATACGAGCAGTACTTC. Amino acid sequence: CASSYASGGPRYEQYF.

The genes are TRBV25-1 and TRBJ1-3; the D is unclear. The CDR3 consists of 15 residues. Germline CDR1 MGHDK, CDR2 SYGVNS. V was trimmed by 7 bases and J by 0 bases, leaving 13 bases between them. CDR3 coding DNA: TGTGCCAGCATCTTACACCGGAGCTCTGGAAACACCATATATTTT. It is translated as CASILHRSSGNTIYF.